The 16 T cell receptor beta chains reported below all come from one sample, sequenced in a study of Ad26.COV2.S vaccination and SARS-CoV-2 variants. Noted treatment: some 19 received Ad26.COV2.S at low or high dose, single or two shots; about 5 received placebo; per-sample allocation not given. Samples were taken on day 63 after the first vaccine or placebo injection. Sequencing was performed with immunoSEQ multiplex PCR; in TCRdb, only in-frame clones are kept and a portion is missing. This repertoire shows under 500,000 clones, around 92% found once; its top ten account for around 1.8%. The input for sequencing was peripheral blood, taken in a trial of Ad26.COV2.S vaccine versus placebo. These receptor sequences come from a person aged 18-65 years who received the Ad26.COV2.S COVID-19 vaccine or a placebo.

The CDR3 sequence is CASSDDQVYTGELFF. The DNA of the CDR3 is TGCGCCAGCAGTGACGATCAGGTTTACACCGGGGAGCTGTTTTTT. V is TRBV10-1 and J is TRBJ2-2; no clear D. The length of the CDR3 is 15 residues. Germline CDR1 reads WNHNN; CDR2 reads SYGVQD (reference sequence). V was pared by 3 bases and J by 3 bases, with 11 bases between.

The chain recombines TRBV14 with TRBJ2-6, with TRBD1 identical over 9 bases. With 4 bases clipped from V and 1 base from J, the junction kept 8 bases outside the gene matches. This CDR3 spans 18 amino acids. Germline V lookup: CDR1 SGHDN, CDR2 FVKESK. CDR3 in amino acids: CASSPQQGALSGANVLTF. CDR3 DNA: TGTGCCAGCAGCCCTCAACAGGGGGCCCTATCTGGGGCCAACGTCCTGACTTTC.

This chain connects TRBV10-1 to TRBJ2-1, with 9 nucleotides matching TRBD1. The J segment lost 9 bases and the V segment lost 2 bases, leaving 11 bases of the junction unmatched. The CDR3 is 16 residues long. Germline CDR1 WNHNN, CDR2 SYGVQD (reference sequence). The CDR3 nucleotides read TGCGCCAGCAGTGAGGCCGGACAGGGGCCGCAAAGTGAGCAGTTCTTC. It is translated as CASSEAGQGPQSEQFF.

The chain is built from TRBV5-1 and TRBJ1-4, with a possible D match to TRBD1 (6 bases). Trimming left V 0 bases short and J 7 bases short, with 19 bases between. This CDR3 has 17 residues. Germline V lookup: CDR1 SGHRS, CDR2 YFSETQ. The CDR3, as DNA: TGCGCCAGCAGCTTGGACGAAACAGGGTTTATCGGTGAAAAACTGTTTTTT. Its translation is CASSLDETGFIGEKLFF.

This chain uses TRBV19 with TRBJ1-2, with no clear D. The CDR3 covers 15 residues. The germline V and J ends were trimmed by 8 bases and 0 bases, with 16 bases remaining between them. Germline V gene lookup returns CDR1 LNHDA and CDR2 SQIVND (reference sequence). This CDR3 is CASVEAGRSNYGYTF. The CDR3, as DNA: TGTGCCAGTGTGGAGGCGGGCAGGTCTAACTATGGCTACACCTTC.

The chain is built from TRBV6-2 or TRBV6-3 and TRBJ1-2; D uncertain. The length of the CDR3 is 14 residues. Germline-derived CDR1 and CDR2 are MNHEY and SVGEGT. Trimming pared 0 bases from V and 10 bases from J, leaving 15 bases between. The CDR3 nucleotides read TGTGCCAGCAGTTACTCGATCGCTACGCGGGTCTACACCTTC. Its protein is CASSYSIATRVYTF.

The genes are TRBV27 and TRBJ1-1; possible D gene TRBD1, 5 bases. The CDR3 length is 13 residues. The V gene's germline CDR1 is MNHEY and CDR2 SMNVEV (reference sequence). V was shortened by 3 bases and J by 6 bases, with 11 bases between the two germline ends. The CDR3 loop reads CASSFGGWSEAFF. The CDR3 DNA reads TGTGCCAGCAGTTTTGGGGGATGGTCTGAAGCTTTCTTT.

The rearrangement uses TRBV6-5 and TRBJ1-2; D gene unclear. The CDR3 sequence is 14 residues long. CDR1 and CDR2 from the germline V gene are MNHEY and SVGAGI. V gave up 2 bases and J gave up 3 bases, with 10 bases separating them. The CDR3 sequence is CASSYRPRDYGYTF. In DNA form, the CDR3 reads TGTGCCAGCAGTTACAGGCCCCGGGACTATGGCTACACCTTC.

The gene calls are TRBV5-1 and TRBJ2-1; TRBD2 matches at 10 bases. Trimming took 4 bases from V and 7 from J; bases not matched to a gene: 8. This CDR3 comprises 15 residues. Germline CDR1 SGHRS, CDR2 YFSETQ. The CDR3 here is CASSPSGGGRNEQFF. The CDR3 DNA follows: TGCGCCAGCAGCCCCAGCGGGGGGGGCCGTAATGAGCAGTTCTTC.

The CDR3 loop reads CASSQSVAGGPESYNEQFF. The DNA for the CDR3 is TGCGCCAGCAGCCAATCGGTAGCGGGGGGGCCTGAGTCCTACAATGAGCAGTTCTTC. The V call is TRBV4-3, the J call TRBJ2-1; 11 bases align to TRBD2. V was clipped by 2 bases and J by 1 base; unmatched bases: 10. Germline CDR1 reads LGHNA; CDR2 reads YSLEER. This CDR3 has 19 residues.

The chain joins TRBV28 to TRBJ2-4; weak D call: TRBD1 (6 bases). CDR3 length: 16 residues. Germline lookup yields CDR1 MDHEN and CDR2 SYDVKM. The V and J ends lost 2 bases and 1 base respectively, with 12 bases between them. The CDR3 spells CASSLLTGGAKNIQYF. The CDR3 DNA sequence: TGTGCCAGCAGTTTACTGACAGGCGGTGCCAAAAACATTCAGTACTTC.

The CDR3 spells CASSPRPRSTDTQYF. DNA of the CDR3: TGTGCCAGCAGCCCCCGTCCTAGAAGCACAGATACGCAGTATTTT. The J gene is TRBJ2-3, the V gene TRBV7-6; no definite D call. CDR1 is SGHVS, CDR2 FNYEAQ, per germline. This CDR3 has 15 residues. The V end lost 5 bases, the J end lost 0 bases, and 12 bases lay between the germline ends.

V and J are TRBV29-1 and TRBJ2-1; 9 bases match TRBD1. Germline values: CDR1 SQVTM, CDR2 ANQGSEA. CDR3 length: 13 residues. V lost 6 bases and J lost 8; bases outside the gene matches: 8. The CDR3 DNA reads TGCAGCGTGCGGGACAGGGCATTGGATGAGCAGTTCTTC. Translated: CSVRDRALDEQFF.

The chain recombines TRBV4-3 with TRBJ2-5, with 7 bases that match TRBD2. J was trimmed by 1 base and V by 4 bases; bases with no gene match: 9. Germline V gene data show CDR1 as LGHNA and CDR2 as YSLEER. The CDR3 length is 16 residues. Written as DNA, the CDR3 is TGCGCCAGCAGCCCCGTAATGCTAGCGGTCCAAGAGACCCAGTACTTC. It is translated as CASSPVMLAVQETQYF.

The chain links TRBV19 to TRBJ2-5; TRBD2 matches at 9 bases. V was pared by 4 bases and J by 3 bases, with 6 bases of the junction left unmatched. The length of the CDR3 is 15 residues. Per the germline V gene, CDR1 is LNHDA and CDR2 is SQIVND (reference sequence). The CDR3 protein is CASSTSGGPKETQYF. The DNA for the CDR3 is TGTGCCAGTAGTACAAGCGGGGGGCCTAAAGAGACCCAGTACTTC.

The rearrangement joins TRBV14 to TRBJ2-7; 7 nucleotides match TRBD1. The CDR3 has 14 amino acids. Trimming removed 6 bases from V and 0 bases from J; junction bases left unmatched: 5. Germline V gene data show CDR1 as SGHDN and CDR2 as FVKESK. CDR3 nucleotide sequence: TGTGCCAGCAGTCAGACAGGGAACTCCTACGAGCAGTACTTC. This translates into CASSQTGNSYEQYF.